This T cell receptor (beta chain) originates from a study of T cell repertoires in cytomegalovirus infection. Looking at the study overall: Shared public TCR beta signatures pointed to both CMV infection and a matching HLA type.

Each CDR3 protein is one row after TCRdb ran MiXCR on the reads. The repertoire holds approximately 630,000 distinct CDR3 sequences, with 24% as singletons. This clonotype has only a few counts. The CDR3 spans 15 residues. The V gene lost 4 bases and the J gene lost 5 bases, with 14 bases spanning the gap. The rearrangement joins TRBV12-3 or TRBV12-4 to TRBJ2-2; possibly TRBD2 for D (5 bases). This clonotype was sampled from a human donor in good health (CMV status not recorded). Some clones in this sample may be carry-over from other donors' samples. The source material was CD8+ T cells from PBMCs. The CDR3 nucleotides are TGTGCCAGCAGTTCTTTCGGATCGGGGACCGGGGAGCTGTTTTTT. Protein: CASSSFGSGTGELFF.